Following are 10 T cell receptor beta chains from one sample sequenced in a study of cytotoxic CD8 clonotypes in ibrutinib-treated CLL. Produced via immunoSEQ multiplex PCR; TCRdb's table is partial and in-frame only. Here the sample spans some 25,000 clones, about two thirds being singletons. Sequenced material: PBMCs, taken at disease progression, from a patient treated with ibrutinib. These receptors all come from a human donor with chronic lymphocytic leukemia.

The chain carries TRBV6-1 and TRBJ1-2; D call uncertain. This CDR3 is built from 12 residues. V lost 4 bases and J 4 bases, leaving 7 bases between the germline ends. CDR1 is MNHNS, CDR2 SASEGT, per germline. CDR3 nucleotide sequence: TGTGCCAGCAGTGGAAAAGGCTATGGCTACACCTTC. Translated, it gives CASSGKGYGYTF.

This clone is medium-sized. V is TRBV2 and J is TRBJ1-2; D remains unclear. The CDR3 loop spans 13 amino acids. Germline loops: CDR1 SNHLY, CDR2 FYNNEI. The V end was cut by 0 bases, the J end by 2 bases, with 4 bases between. CDR3 in amino acids: CASSEAQNYGYTF. The DNA for the CDR3 is TGTGCCAGCAGTGAAGCGCAGAACTATGGCTACACCTTC.

The rearrangement links TRBV7-3 to TRBJ2-5; D possibly corresponds to TRBD2 (6 bases). The germline CDR1 and CDR2 sequences are SGHTA and FQGTGA. V lost 4 bases and J 2 bases, leaving 14 bases between the germline ends. The CDR3 loop spans 15 amino acids. Here the CDR3 DNA reads TGTGCCAGCAGCTCCCGGGACTCCTTACAAGAGACCCAGTACTTC. Translated, it gives CASSSRDSLQETQYF.

This clone was counted between two and nine times. This chain joins TRBV7-9 and TRBJ2-1; 7 nucleotides line up with TRBD1. Germline CDR1 SEHNR, CDR2 FQNEAQ (reference sequence). The CDR3 is made up of 15 amino acids. With 2 bases clipped from V and 4 bases from J, the junction kept 5 bases outside the gene matches. The CDR3 DNA is TGTGCCAGCAGCTTAAAGGGGGCTCAATACAATGAGCAGTTCTTC. Residues: CASSLKGAQYNEQFF.

The rearrangement joins TRBV19 to TRBJ2-7; D remains ambiguous. Germline loops: CDR1 LNHDA, CDR2 SQIVND (reference sequence). CDR3 length: 14 amino acids. V was clipped by 5 bases and J by 0 bases, with 11 bases between them. CDR3 residues: CASSPDISSYEQYF. The CDR3 region has the DNA TGTGCCAGTAGTCCAGACATTTCCTCCTACGAGCAGTACTTC.

On this clone: An end of the junction does not agree with germline; a read error may underlie this. The V gene is TRBV5-1, the J gene TRBJ2-7, with D possibly being TRBD2 (5 bases). CDR3 length: 14 residues. CDR1 and CDR2 from the germline V gene are SGHRS and YFSETQ. The CDR3 nucleotides read TGCGCCGGCAGCCTTTCAAGCGGACCCTACGAGCAGTACTTC. Its protein is CAGSLSSGPYEQYF.

This clone was picked up one time. This sequence joins TRBV4-2 and TRBJ1-5; possible D gene TRBD1, 5 bases. The CDR3 loop spans 19 amino acids. The germline V gene encodes CDR1 LGHNA and CDR2 YNFKEQ. V dropped 1 base and J dropped 3 bases, with 22 bases sitting between them. The CDR3: CASSQAPATALYTNQPQHF. Written as DNA, the CDR3 is TGTGCCAGCAGCCAAGCCCCCGCGACAGCGTTGTATACCAATCAGCCCCAGCATTTT.

This clone was detected a few times. The rearrangement links TRBV5-4 to TRBJ2-1, with a weak D call TRBD2 (7 bases). CDR3 length equals 17 residues. Germline CDR1 and CDR2: SGHNT and YYREEE (reference sequence). Trimming removed 2 bases from V and 0 bases from J, with 15 bases in between. Written as DNA, the CDR3 is TGTGCCAGCAGCTTAGGGGGGGGGCCCCACTCCTACAATGAGCAGTTCTTC. It is translated as CASSLGGGPHSYNEQFF.

The chain uses TRBV5-1 and TRBJ2-7, with TRBD1 matching over 9 bases. The junction had 6 bases not matched to a gene; V was cut back by 4 bases and J by 4 bases. Per germline, CDR1 SGHRS and CDR2 YFSETQ. The CDR3 extends over 14 amino acids. CDR3 nucleotide sequence: TGCGCCAGCAGCATGGGACAGGGAGTTTACGAGCAGTACTTC. This sequence encodes CASSMGQGVYEQYF. The variable domain in full, with the rest retrieved from reference TRBV5-1 and TRBJ2-7, is KAGVTQTPRYLIKTRGQQVTLSCSPISGHRSVSWYQQTPGQGLQFLFEYFSETQRNKGNFPGRFSGRQFSNSRSEMNVSTLELGDSALYLCASSMGQGVYEQYFGPGTRLTVT.

The chain employs TRBV2 and TRBJ1-2; D is undetermined. V lost 0 bases, J lost 8 bases, and 13 bases lay in between. The CDR3 contains 14 residues. Germline loops: CDR1 SNHLY, CDR2 FYNNEI. For the CDR3, the DNA is TGTGCCAGCAGTGAAGCGAGGGCCTATTTAGGCTACACCTTC. Translating it yields CASSEARAYLGYTF.